The next 21 T cell receptor beta chains were all read from a single sample in a study of Graves' ophthalmopathy and Graves' hyperthyroidism. From RNA, the CDR3 regions of TCR beta chains were amplified and sequenced. An initial RT-PCR round employing HTBI primers preceded a second-round multiplex PCR. TCRdb re-called the multiplex PCR reads with MiXCR, one entry per CDR3 protein. The sample records just over 400,000 distinct CDR3 sequences, roughly 20% being singletons. The sequenced sample was peripheral blood. These receptors originate from a woman in her late teens or twenties with stable Graves' hyperthyroidism.

This clonotype was picked up many times. This chain links TRBV4-1 with TRBJ1-1; no clear D. This CDR3 spans 13 amino acids. The germline gives CDR1 MGHRA, CDR2 YSYEKL. V was pared by 4 bases and J by 4 bases, with 10 bases between. The chain's CDR3 is CASSRGPSTEAFF. CDR3 sequence (DNA): TGCGCCAGCAGCCGAGGACCGAGCACTGAAGCTTTCTTT.

CDR3 DNA: TGTGCCAGCAGTTTAATGACAGGGCGCTCCTACGAGCAGTACTTC. This sequence encodes CASSLMTGRSYEQYF. The V gene is TRBV6-2 or TRBV6-3, the J gene TRBJ2-7; TRBD1 matches at 7 bases. The CDR3 runs 15 residues. The trim removed 4 bases at V and 0 bases at J, leaving 6 bases unmatched. Germline V lookup: CDR1 MNHEY, CDR2 SVGEGT.

Remarks on this clonotype: Germline and junction disagree at one end, which may indicate a read error. The CDR3 protein is CAISPRLTGELLF. CDR3 DNA: TGTGCCATTTCACCAAGACTAACCGGGGAGCTGTTGTTT. J is TRBJ2-2 and V is TRBV12-3 or TRBV12-4, with D tentatively TRBD2 (5 bases). The CDR3 totals 13 residues.

This clonotype has a handful of counts. At one boundary the junction diverges from the germline segment, which might be a read error. This chain joins TRBV5-1 and TRBJ2-7, with TRBD1 identical over 7 bases. CDR3 length: 16 residues. Germline CDR1 SGHRS, CDR2 YFSETQ. CDR3 sequence (DNA): TGCGTCAGCAGCCCCCTGACGACAGGGACAAACTACGAGCAGTACTTC. It is translated as CVSSPLTTGTNYEQYF.

Many counts were recorded for this clonotype. The chain joins TRBV7-2 to TRBJ2-5; TRBD2 matches at 9 bases. The CDR3 is made up of 15 amino acids. The J segment lost 2 bases and the V segment lost 3 bases, leaving 4 bases of the junction unmatched. The germline CDR1 and CDR2 sequences are SGHTA and FQGNSA. CDR3 sequence: CASSLTSGDQETQYF. CDR3 in DNA: TGTGCCAGCAGCTTGACTAGCGGAGATCAAGAGACCCAGTACTTC.

This clonotype was seen a handful of times. The gene calls are TRBV29-1 and TRBJ2-5; 9 bases are shared with TRBD2. The CDR3 spans 14 residues. Germline CDR1 reads SQVTM; CDR2 reads ANQGSEA. J lost 5 bases, V lost 6 bases, and 10 bases had no gene match. The CDR3 DNA reads TGCAGCGTCCGAGGGCGACTAGCGGCTGAGACCCAGTACTTC. Its protein product is CSVRGRLAAETQYF.

This clonotype has a count of ten or more. This CDR3 is CASSYSYSGNTIYF. CDR3 bases: TGTGCCAGCAGTTACTCATACTCTGGAAACACCATATATTTT. The chain is built from TRBV6-5 and TRBJ1-3; no clear D. The V gene lost 0 bases and the J gene lost 0 bases, with 3 bases spanning the gap. The CDR3 has 14 residues. Germline V CDR1 and CDR2: MNHEY, SVGAGI.

This clonotype was counted many times. The chain carries TRBV27 and TRBJ1-2, with a tentative D call TRBD1 (5 bases). Germline CDR1 and CDR2: MNHEY and SMNVEV (reference sequence). Trimming stripped 8 bases from V and 6 bases from J, with 16 bases between. There are 13 residues in the CDR3. CDR3 sequence: CASRVGPAHGYTF. For the CDR3, the DNA is TGTGCCAGCCGGGTGGGGCCGGCTCATGGCTACACCTTC.

This clonotype was recorded at least ten times. This chain connects TRBV29-1 to TRBJ1-2; D unclear. Germline CDR1 SQVTM, CDR2 ANQGSEA. The CDR3 extends over 13 amino acids. The V end lost 2 bases, the J end lost 4 bases, and 11 bases lay between the germline ends. The CDR3 protein is CSVERPQPYGYTF. CDR3 in DNA: TGCAGCGTTGAAAGGCCCCAACCCTATGGCTACACCTTC.

This clonotype was detected many times. This sequence joins TRBV11-2 and TRBJ2-4, with D maybe TRBD2 (6 bases). Germline V gene data show CDR1 as SGHAT and CDR2 as FQNNGV. The CDR3 covers 14 residues. Trimming pared 5 bases from V and 5 bases from J, leaving 13 bases between. The chain's CDR3 is CASSPGLFQNIQYF. In DNA, the CDR3 is TGTGCCAGCAGCCCGGGACTTTTCCAAAACATTCAGTACTTC.

This chain connects TRBV12-3 or TRBV12-4 to TRBJ1-1; no firm D call. The CDR3 runs 15 residues. The V end lost 5 bases, the J end lost 4 bases, and 17 bases lay between the germline ends. The CDR3 loop is CASSLPIGIFTEAFF. As DNA, the CDR3 is TGTGCCAGCAGTCTCCCAATCGGAATCTTCACTGAAGCTTTCTTT.

This clonotype was observed many times. The V call is TRBV7-2, the J call TRBJ2-5; 7 bases are shared with TRBD1. CDR3 length: 16 amino acids. Germline-derived CDR1 and CDR2 are SGHTA and FQGNSA. Trimming at V came to 0 bases and at J to 4 bases, leaving 8 bases not matched to a gene. CDR3: CASSLAGGRGRETQYF. In DNA form, the CDR3 reads TGTGCCAGCAGCTTAGCTGGTGGAAGGGGGCGAGAGACCCAGTACTTC.

This clonotype was seen ten or more times. The rearrangement links TRBV28 to TRBJ1-6; D is unresolved. Deletions cut 4 bases from V and 0 bases from J, with 10 bases between. The length of the CDR3 is 16 residues. Germline assignment: CDR1 MDHEN and CDR2 SYDVKM. CDR3 region: CASSSRWSSYNSPLHF. CDR3 coding DNA: TGTGCCAGCAGTTCCCGTTGGAGCTCCTATAATTCACCCCTCCACTTT.

This clonotype has a handful of counts. V is TRBV6-1 and J is TRBJ1-6; D is unresolved. Germline assignment: CDR1 MNHNS and CDR2 SASEGT. Trimming shortened V by 7 bases and J by 6 bases, and 16 bases separated the two germline ends. The CDR3 loop spans 15 amino acids. In nucleotides, the CDR3 is TGTGCCAGCACCCGGCCCGCTGATTTTAATTCACCCCTCCACTTT. This gives the protein CASTRPADFNSPLHF.

In this sample, this clonotype turned up a few times. The chain combines TRBV24-1 with TRBJ1-2; possibly TRBD1 for D (5 bases). V shed 4 bases and J shed 10 bases, with 15 bases lying between them. This CDR3 has 13 amino acids. The V gene's germline CDR1 is KGHDR and CDR2 SFDVKD. As DNA, the CDR3 is TGTGCCACCAGTGACCTTCGGACATCTAACTACACCTTC. This encodes CATSDLRTSNYTF.

This clonotype was seen many times. The CDR3 spells CASSSRTGEGYTF. CDR3 nucleotides: TGTGCCAGCAGTTCACGGACAGGGGAGGGCTACACCTTC. The chain is built from TRBV27 and TRBJ1-2; 9 bases are shared with TRBD1. The CDR3 runs 13 residues. V lost 4 bases and J lost 8; bases outside the gene matches: 5. Germline lookup yields CDR1 MNHEY and CDR2 SMNVEV (reference sequence).

The table lists this clonotype with a few counts. The chain uses TRBV27 and TRBJ2-3, with D maybe TRBD1 (5 bases). This CDR3 region has 16 residues. The V and J ends lost 2 bases and 0 bases respectively, with 12 bases between them. Germline V gene sequence: CDR1 MNHEY, CDR2 SMNVEV (reference sequence). The DNA of the CDR3 is TGTGCCAGCAGTTTAGGCCAGGGATCCAGCACAGATACGCAGTATTTT. As protein: CASSLGQGSSTDTQYF.

The chain joins TRBV30 to TRBJ1-3; D is ambiguous. V was cut by 1 base and J by 0 bases, with 10 bases left in between. In germline, CDR1 is GTSNPN, CDR2 SVGIG (reference sequence). The CDR3 is 15 amino acids. This CDR3 reads CAWSGVQSSGNTIYF. As DNA, the CDR3 is TGTGCCTGGAGTGGCGTCCAGAGCTCTGGAAACACCATATATTTT.

This clonotype was seen ten or more times. The chain combines TRBV27 with TRBJ2-7; TRBD1 matches at 10 bases. Germline loops: CDR1 MNHEY, CDR2 SMNVEV (reference sequence). Trimming removed 5 bases from V and 3 bases from J; junction bases left unmatched: 7. The CDR3 covers 15 residues. CDR3 DNA sequence: TGTGCCAGCAGTCCGACCGGGACAGGGGTCTACGAGCAGTACTTC. Amino acid sequence: CASSPTGTGVYEQYF.

The chain has TRBV10-3 and TRBJ1-1; a possible D gene is TRBD1 (5 bases). In germline, CDR1 is ENHRY, CDR2 SYGVKD. This CDR3 is 13 amino acids long. V was shortened by 10 bases and J by 0 bases, with 12 bases between the two germline ends. The DNA for the CDR3 is TGTGCCACCGGGGGGGAGGTGAACACTGAAGCTTTCTTT. This sequence encodes CATGGEVNTEAFF.

The rearrangement joins TRBV6-2 or TRBV6-3 to TRBJ2-5; the D call may be TRBD1 or TRBD2 (7 bases each). This CDR3 has 17 residues. Trimming took 2 bases from V and 3 from J, leaving 19 bases between them. The germline V gene has CDR1 MNHEY and CDR2 SVGEGT. CDR3 DNA sequence: TGTGCCAGCAGTTACGCCAGGGGGAGGGAGTCCAAAGAGACCCAGTACTTC. This sequence encodes CASSYARGRESKETQYF.